These T cell receptor beta chains were read from a single sample in a study of blood T cells in healthy people across ages. TCRdb used MiXCR to reprocess the 5' RACE reads, holding one entry per CDR3 protein. This table holds approximately 1,700,000 distinct CDR3 sequences, about two fifths found once. Sequencing input: blood. Every receptor here comes from a human donor in good health. Each CDR3 is given with its conserved first and last residue. Each record gives: CDR3 protein, CDR3 DNA, J gene, clone size, V gene, D gene. The D gene is left open where the match is weak. Not all rows give a size; the values are once, few, many and, for expanded clones, a class.

CDR3: CSVEGGTLYSNQPQHF
DNA: TGCAGCGTTGAGGGGGGGACACTTTATAGCAATCAGCCCCAGCATTTT
J: TRBJ1-5
size: NA
V: TRBV29-1
D: NA

CDR3: CSVVQGGSEQYF
DNA: TGCAGCGTTGTACAGGGAGGAAGCGAGCAGTACTTC
J: TRBJ2-7
size: NA
V: TRBV29-1
D: NA

CDR3: CASARSETTGDFF
DNA: TGTGCCAGCGCAAGGAGCGAGACTACTGGAGATTTCTTT
J: TRBJ1-1
size: NA
V: TRBV27
D: NA

CDR3: CASSQGAVVDRQIYSYEQYF
DNA: TGTGCCAGCAGCCAAGGGGCAGTGGTTGACAGACAAATTTACTCCTACGAGCAGTACTTC
J: TRBJ2-7
size: few
V: TRBV3-1
D: NA

CDR3: CASSWDSLAYNEQFF
DNA: TGTGCCAGCAGTTGGGACAGCCTCGCGTACAATGAGCAGTTCTTC
J: TRBJ2-1
size: NA
V: TRBV6-2/TRBV6-3
D: TRBD1

CDR3: CASSQGPVQPQHF
DNA: TGCGCCAGCAGCCAGGGACCCGTTCAGCCCCAGCATTTT
J: TRBJ1-5
size: NA
V: TRBV4-1
D: NA

CDR3: CSVSGQMNTEAFF
DNA: TGCAGCGTCTCAGGGCAGATGAACACTGAAGCTTTCTTT
J: TRBJ1-1
size: NA
V: TRBV29-1
D: NA

CDR3: CASPPWGASRNTEAFF
DNA: TGTGCCAGCCCCCCCTGGGGGGCCTCCAGGAACACTGAAGCTTTCTTT
J: TRBJ1-1
size: NA
V: TRBV28
D: NA

CDR3: CASSLGTKSYNSPLHF
DNA: TGTGCCAGCAGCTTAGGGACGAAGTCCTATAATTCACCCCTCCACTTT
J: TRBJ1-6
size: NA
V: TRBV13
D: NA

CDR3: CASSFQGLAVSYNEQFF
DNA: TGTGCCAGCAGCTTCCAAGGACTAGCGGTCTCCTACAATGAGCAGTTCTTC
J: TRBJ2-1
size: NA
V: TRBV7-9
D: TRBD2

CDR3: CASSVGLVGEGANVLTF
DNA: TGTGCCAGCAGTGTCGGCCTGGTGGGGGAAGGGGCCAACGTCCTGACTTTC
J: TRBJ2-6
size: NA
V: TRBV2
D: NA

CDR3: CASSLGPREQFF
DNA: TGTGCCAGCAGCTTAGGCCCCAGGGAGCAGTTCTTC
J: TRBJ2-1
size: few
V: TRBV12-3/TRBV12-4
D: NA

CDR3: CASRPDREEDNYGYTF
DNA: TGTGCCAGCAGGCCCGACAGGGAGGAAGATAACTATGGCTACACCTTC
J: TRBJ1-2
size: few
V: TRBV6-2/TRBV6-3
D: TRBD1

CDR3: CASSYGANEQFF
DNA: TGTGCCAGCAGTTACGGAGCGAATGAGCAGTTCTTC
J: TRBJ2-1
size: NA
V: TRBV6-2/TRBV6-3
D: NA

CDR3: CASRTIYEQFF
DNA: TGTGCCAGCAGGACCATCTACGAGCAGTTCTTC
J: TRBJ2-1
size: few
V: TRBV11-2
D: NA

CDR3: CASSLRRSGGFDQPQHF
DNA: TGTGCCAGCAGCTTAAGGAGGTCAGGGGGTTTCGATCAGCCCCAGCATTTT
J: TRBJ1-5
size: NA
V: TRBV7-3
D: TRBD1

CDR3: CASSQTGGSNSPLHF
DNA: TGTGCCAGCAGTCAAACAGGGGGCAGTAATTCACCCCTCCACTTT
J: TRBJ1-6
size: NA
V: TRBV5-5
D: TRBD1

CDR3: CASSLVRTGWSVLTF
DNA: TGTGCCAGCAGCTTAGTAAGGACAGGTTGGAGCGTCCTGACTTTC
J: TRBJ2-6
size: few
V: TRBV7-3
D: TRBD1

CDR3: CATSRAGSSPLHF
DNA: TGTGCCACCAGCAGAGCAGGGAGTTCACCCCTCCACTTT
J: TRBJ1-6
size: few
V: TRBV15
D: NA

CDR3: CSVVPRGLARETQYF
DNA: TGCAGCGTTGTACCTCGCGGACTAGCTAGAGAGACCCAGTACTTC
J: TRBJ2-5
size: NA
V: TRBV29-1
D: TRBD2

CDR3: CSVEVTMNEQFF
DNA: TGCAGCGTTGAAGTAACTATGAATGAGCAGTTCTTC
J: TRBJ2-1
size: NA
V: TRBV29-1
D: NA

CDR3: CASSERWRDTDPSGETQYF
DNA: TGTGCCAGCAGTGAAAGGTGGAGGGACACCGATCCCTCTGGGGAGACCCAGTACTTC
J: TRBJ2-5
size: few
V: TRBV2
D: NA

CDR3: CATSSRTAYSNQPQHF
DNA: TGTGCCACCAGCAGTAGGACAGCCTATAGCAATCAGCCCCAGCATTTT
J: TRBJ1-5
size: few
V: TRBV15
D: NA

CDR3: CASRKFGPWTGRTEAFF
DNA: TGTGCCAGCAGAAAGTTTGGACCATGGACAGGGCGAACTGAAGCTTTCTTT
J: TRBJ1-1
size: NA
V: TRBV13
D: TRBD1

CDR3: CASSQAQMTGYTF
DNA: TGTGCCAGCAGCCAAGCGCAGATGACGGGCTACACCTTC
J: TRBJ1-2
size: NA
V: TRBV3-1
D: NA

CDR3: CASSPPDANEQFF
DNA: TGTGCCAGCTCACCACCGGACGCCAATGAGCAGTTCTTC
J: TRBJ2-1
size: NA
V: TRBV18
D: NA

CDR3: CASSLNDFYNEQFF
DNA: TGTGCCAGCAGCTTAAATGACTTTTACAATGAGCAGTTCTTC
J: TRBJ2-1
size: NA
V: TRBV7-9
D: NA

CDR3: CSARPRGGGDYEQYF
DNA: TGCAGTGCTAGACCCCGGGGAGGGGGAGACTACGAGCAGTACTTC
J: TRBJ2-7
size: once
V: TRBV20-1
D: NA

CDR3: CASSPTGQGTTEAFF
DNA: TGTGCCAGCAGCCCAACGGGACAAGGGACCACTGAAGCTTTCTTT
J: TRBJ1-1
size: NA
V: TRBV7-8
D: NA

CDR3: CASSPRLAGTTYNEQFF
DNA: TGCGCCAGCAGCCCTAGACTAGCGGGAACCACTTACAATGAGCAGTTCTTC
J: TRBJ2-1
size: NA
V: TRBV5-1
D: TRBD2

CDR3: CASSLTTGTASNEKLFF
DNA: TGCGCCAGCAGCCTTACCACCGGGACAGCATCTAATGAAAAACTGTTTTTT
J: TRBJ1-4
size: NA
V: TRBV4-3
D: TRBD1